These T cell receptor beta chains were read from a single sample in a study of Ad26.COV2.S vaccination and SARS-CoV-2 variants. This table comes from immunoSEQ multiplex PCR, and its TCRdb copy is limited to in-frame clones, with some not included. The table includes some 290,000 clones, about 86% detected once. Sequenced here: peripheral blood, sampled in a trial of Ad26.COV2.S vaccine versus placebo. The receptors were gathered from a person between 18 and 60 years old who received the Ad26.COV2.S COVID-19 vaccine or a placebo. The CDR3 runs from the conserved cysteine through the conserved F or W. The D gene is left open where the match is weak. Clone size, where shown, is once, few, many, or a class for clones that have expanded.

J: TRBJ2-1
V: TRBV7-8
D: .
size: .
length: 14
CDR3: CASSLLGAYNEQFF
DNA: TGTGCCAGCAGCTTATTAGGGGCCTACAATGAGCAGTTCTTC

J: TRBJ1-5
V: TRBV30
D: .
size: .
length: 14
CDR3: CAWSVGGYNQPQHF
DNA: TGTGCCTGGAGTGTTGGAGGATACAATCAGCCCCAGCATTTT

J: TRBJ2-5
V: TRBV29-1
D: TRBD1
size: .
length: 13
CDR3: CSVEGQGKETQYF
DNA: TGCAGCGTTGAGGGACAGGGAAAAGAGACCCAGTACTTC

J: TRBJ1-2
V: TRBV3-1/TRBV3-2
D: .
size: .
length: 16
CDR3: CASSQFNRSPNYGYTF
DNA: TGTGCCAGCAGCCAATTTAATCGATCTCCTAACTATGGCTACACCTTC

J: TRBJ2-2
V: TRBV5-1
D: TRBD2
size: .
length: 17
CDR3: CASSLVASGKWTGELFF
DNA: TGCGCCAGCAGCTTGGTGGCTAGCGGAAAGTGGACCGGGGAGCTGTTTTTT

J: TRBJ2-7
V: TRBV15
D: .
size: few
length: 15
CDR3: CATSREPVLVYEQYF
DNA: TGTGCCACCAGCAGAGAGCCAGTCCTAGTCTACGAGCAGTACTTC

J: TRBJ2-5
V: TRBV5-6
D: .
size: .
length: 13
CDR3: CASSLGTEETQYF
DNA: TGTGCCAGCAGCTTGGGGACAGAAGAGACCCAGTACTTC

J: TRBJ1-2
V: TRBV2
D: TRBD1
size: .
length: 12
CDR3: CASSTRGDGYTF
DNA: TGTGCCAGCAGTACCAGGGGGGATGGCTACACCTTC

J: TRBJ1-1
V: TRBV11-1
D: TRBD1
size: .
length: 15
CDR3: CASSTRQGLNTEAFF
DNA: TGTGCCAGCAGCACCAGACAGGGGCTGAACACTGAAGCTTTCTTT

J: TRBJ1-2
V: TRBV20-1
D: .
size: .
length: 13
CDR3: CSASNRGLGGYTF
DNA: TGCAGTGCTAGTAATCGGGGATTGGGGGGCTACACCTTC

J: TRBJ2-3
V: TRBV7-8
D: .
size: .
length: 11
CDR3: CASSPDWSQYF
DNA: TGTGCCAGCAGCCCAGACTGGTCGCAGTATTTT

J: TRBJ2-7
V: TRBV10-2
D: .
size: .
length: 14
CDR3: CASSESTRQDRRYF
DNA: TGCGCCAGCAGTGAGTCGACTCGACAGGATCGCAGATACTTC

J: TRBJ2-2
V: TRBV5-4
D: TRBD2
size: .
length: 17
CDR3: CASSTSLAEHPTGELFF
DNA: TGTGCCAGCAGCACCTCACTAGCGGAACACCCTACCGGGGAGCTGTTTTTT

J: TRBJ2-2
V: TRBV5-4
D: .
size: .
length: 17
CDR3: CASSPIGPQRNTGELFF
DNA: TGTGCCAGCAGCCCGATAGGGCCTCAGAGGAACACCGGGGAGCTGTTTTTT